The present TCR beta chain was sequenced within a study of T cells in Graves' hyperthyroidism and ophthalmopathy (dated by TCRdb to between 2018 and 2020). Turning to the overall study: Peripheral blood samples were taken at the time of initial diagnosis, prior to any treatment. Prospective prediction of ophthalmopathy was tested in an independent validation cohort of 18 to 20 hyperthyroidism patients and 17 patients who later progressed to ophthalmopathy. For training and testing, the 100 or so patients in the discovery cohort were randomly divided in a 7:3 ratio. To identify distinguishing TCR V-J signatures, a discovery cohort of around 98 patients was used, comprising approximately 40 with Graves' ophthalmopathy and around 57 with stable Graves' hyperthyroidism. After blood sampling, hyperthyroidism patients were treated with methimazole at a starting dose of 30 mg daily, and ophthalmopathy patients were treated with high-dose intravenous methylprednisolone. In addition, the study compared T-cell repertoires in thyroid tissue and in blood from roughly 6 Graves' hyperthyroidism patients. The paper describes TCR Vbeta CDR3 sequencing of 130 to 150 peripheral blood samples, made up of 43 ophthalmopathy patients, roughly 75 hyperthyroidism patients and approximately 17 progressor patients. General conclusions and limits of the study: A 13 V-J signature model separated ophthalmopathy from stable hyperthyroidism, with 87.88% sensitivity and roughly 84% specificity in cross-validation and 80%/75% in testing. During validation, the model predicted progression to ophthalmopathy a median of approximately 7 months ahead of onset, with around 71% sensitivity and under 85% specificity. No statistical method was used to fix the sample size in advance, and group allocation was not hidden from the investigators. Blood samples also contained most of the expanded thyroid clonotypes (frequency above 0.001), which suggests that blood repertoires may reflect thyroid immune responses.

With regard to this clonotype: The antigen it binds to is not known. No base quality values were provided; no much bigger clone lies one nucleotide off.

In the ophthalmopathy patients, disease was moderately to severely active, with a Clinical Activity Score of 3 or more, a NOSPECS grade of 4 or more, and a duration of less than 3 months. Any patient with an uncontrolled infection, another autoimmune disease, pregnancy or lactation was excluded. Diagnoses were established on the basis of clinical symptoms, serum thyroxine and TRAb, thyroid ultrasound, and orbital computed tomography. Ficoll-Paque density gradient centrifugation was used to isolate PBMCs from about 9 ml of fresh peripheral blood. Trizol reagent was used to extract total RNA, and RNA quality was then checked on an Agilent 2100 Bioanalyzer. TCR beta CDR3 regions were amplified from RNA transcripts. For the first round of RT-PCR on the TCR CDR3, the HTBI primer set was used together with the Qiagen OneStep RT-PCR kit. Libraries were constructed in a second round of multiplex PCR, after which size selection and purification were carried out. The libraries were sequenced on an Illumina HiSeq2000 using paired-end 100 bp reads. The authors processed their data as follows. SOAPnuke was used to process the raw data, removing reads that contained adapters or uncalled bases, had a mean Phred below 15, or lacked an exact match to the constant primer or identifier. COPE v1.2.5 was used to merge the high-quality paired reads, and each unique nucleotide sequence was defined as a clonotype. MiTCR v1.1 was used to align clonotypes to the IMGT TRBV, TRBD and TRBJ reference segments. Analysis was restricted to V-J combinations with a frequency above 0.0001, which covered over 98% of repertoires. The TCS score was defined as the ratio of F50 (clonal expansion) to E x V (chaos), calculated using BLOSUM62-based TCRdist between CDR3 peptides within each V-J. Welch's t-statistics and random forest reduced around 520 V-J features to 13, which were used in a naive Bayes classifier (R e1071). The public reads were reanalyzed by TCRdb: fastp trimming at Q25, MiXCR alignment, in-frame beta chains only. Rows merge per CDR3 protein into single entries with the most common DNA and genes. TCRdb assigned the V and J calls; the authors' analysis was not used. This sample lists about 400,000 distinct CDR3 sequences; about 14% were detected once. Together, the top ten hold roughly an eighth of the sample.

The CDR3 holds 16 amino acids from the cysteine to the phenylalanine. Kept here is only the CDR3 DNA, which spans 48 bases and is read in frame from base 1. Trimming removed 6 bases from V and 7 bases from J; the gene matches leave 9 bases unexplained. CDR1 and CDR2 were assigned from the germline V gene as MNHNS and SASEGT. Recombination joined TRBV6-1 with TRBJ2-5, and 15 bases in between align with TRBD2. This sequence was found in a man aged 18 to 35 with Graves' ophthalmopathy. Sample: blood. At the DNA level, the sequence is TGTGCCAGCAGAAGGTCCTCGGGACTAGCGGGGGGGACCCAGTACTTC. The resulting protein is CASRRSSGLAGGTQYF.